This note documents a single T cell receptor beta chain sequence. The target antigen is unknown. Via MiXCR, TCRdb re-called the RT-PCR reads, giving one row per CDR3 protein. Of approximately 500,000 distinct CDR3 sequences listed, 12% to 15% were seen once; the top ten hold roughly 11%. The record originates from a study of response to subunit inactivated influenza vaccine. Study-wide results and limits: Few new T cells, the authors suggested, are recruited by each seasonal influenza vaccination.

This CDR3 has 15 residues. After removal of 2 bases from V and 7 bases from J, the junction contained 7 bases not matched to a gene. CDR1 and CDR2 from the germline V gene are SEHNR and FQNEAQ (reference sequence). Material: PBMCs from blood, obtained about 11 days after vaccination. The source of this sequence is a middle-aged man who received an inactivated influenza vaccine. This chain joins TRBV7-9 and TRBJ2-1; 8 nucleotides match TRBD2. CDR3 residues: CASSLSGGAWNEQFF. The DNA for the CDR3 is TGTGCCAGCAGCTTATCGGGGGGGGCCTGGAATGAGCAGTTCTTC.